This T cell receptor (beta chain) was recorded in a study of T cell changes during pregnancy in multiple sclerosis (dated by TCRdb to about 2019). A note on the overall study: Changes in the T cell repertoire over the course of pregnancy were examined in this study in women with multiple sclerosis.

The method was the immunoSEQ multiplex PCR assay. TCRdb took over this immuneACCESS table, retaining in-frame rearrangements with V and J assigned. Such tables are incomplete; in checked studies, under half of the missing clones stem from an unresolved V gene, and the remainder is unexplained. The sample has about 89,000 clones on record, 94% of them singletons. The leading ten clones occupy about 1.7% of the sample. Including the terminal cysteine and phenylalanine, the CDR3 comprises 15 residues. Here the CDR3 DNA is all that survives: 45 bases in frame from base 1. Germline trimming amounts to 4 bases on V and 11 bases on J, with 6 as the count of junction bases outside the gene matches. CDR1 SGHRS and CDR2 YFSETQ are derived from the germline V gene. Comment on this clone: No antigen is known for it. No much larger clonotype is one base removed from it; base qualities were not supplied.

The TCR originated in a female donor in good health, enrolled as a control in a pregnancy study. The input for sequencing was peripheral blood, taken after pregnancy. The rearranged chain carries TRBV5-1 and TRBJ2-1, and TRBD2 aligns with 16 junction nucleotides. The CDR3 protein sequence reads: CASSLGTSGRAQQFF. The nucleotide sequence is given as TGCGCCAGCAGCCTAGGGACTAGCGGGAGGGCGCAGCAGTTCTTC.